One and the same sample provided the 2 T cell receptor beta chains below, sequenced in a study of T-cell memory formation after mild COVID-19. Each CDR3 protein is one row after TCRdb ran MiXCR on the 5' RACE reads. The sample holds roughly 120,000 distinct CDR3 sequences, around a fifth seen once. The sequencing input was PBMCs or a T cell subset sorted from them (not recorded which). Receptor source: a man between 18 and 29 years old who had mild COVID-19 (a few samples of this study predate the infection). Cell type and time point are not known.

The V call is TRBV13, the J call TRBJ2-4, with 12 nucleotides matching TRBD1. Trimming cost V 5 bases and J 9 bases; bases outside gene matches: 5. The CDR3 is 14 amino acids. The germline CDR1 and CDR2 sequences are PRHDT and FYEKMQ (reference sequence). As DNA, the CDR3 is TGTGCCAGCAGCACGGGACAGGGGGCGTCCATTCAGTACTTC. Residues: CASSTGQGASIQYF.

V and J are TRBV12-3 or TRBV12-4 and TRBJ2-3; 8 bases map to TRBD1. V gave up 6 bases and J gave up 0 bases; unmatched junction bases: 5. The CDR3 loop spans 15 amino acids. As DNA, the CDR3 is TGTGCCAGCAGACCGACAGGGGTGAGCACAGATACGCAGTATTTT. It translates to CASRPTGVSTDTQYF.